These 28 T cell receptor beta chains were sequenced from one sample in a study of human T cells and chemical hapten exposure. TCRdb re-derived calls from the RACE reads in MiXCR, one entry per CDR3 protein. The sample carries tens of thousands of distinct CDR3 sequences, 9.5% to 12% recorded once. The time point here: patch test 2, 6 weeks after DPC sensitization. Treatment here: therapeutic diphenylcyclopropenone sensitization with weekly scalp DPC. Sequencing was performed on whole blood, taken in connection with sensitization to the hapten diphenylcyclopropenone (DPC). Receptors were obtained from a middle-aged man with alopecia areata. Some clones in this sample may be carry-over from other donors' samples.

CDR3: CATDLGLAGLQETQYF. The CDR3 bases are TGTGCCACCGATCTGGGACTAGCGGGGCTCCAAGAGACCCAGTACTTC. The chain combines TRBV7-8 with TRBJ2-5; 13 bases fit TRBD2. V gave up 10 bases and J gave up 1 base; unmatched junction bases: 9. CDR3 length: 16 amino acids. Looked up from germline, CDR1 is SGHVS and CDR2 is FQNEAQ.

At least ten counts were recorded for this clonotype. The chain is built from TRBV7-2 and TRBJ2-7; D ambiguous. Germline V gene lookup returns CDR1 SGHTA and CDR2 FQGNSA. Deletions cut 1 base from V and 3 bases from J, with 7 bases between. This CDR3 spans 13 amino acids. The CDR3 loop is CASSLDLGYEQYV. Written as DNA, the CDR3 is TGTGCCAGCAGCTTAGACCTCGGCTACGAGCAGTACGTC.

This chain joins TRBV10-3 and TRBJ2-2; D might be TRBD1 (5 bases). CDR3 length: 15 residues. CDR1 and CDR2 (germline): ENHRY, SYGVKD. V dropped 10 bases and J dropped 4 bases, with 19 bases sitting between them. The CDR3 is CATNFRQGGTGELFF. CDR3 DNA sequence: TGTGCCACTAACTTCCGCCAGGGTGGCACCGGGGAGCTGTTTTTT.

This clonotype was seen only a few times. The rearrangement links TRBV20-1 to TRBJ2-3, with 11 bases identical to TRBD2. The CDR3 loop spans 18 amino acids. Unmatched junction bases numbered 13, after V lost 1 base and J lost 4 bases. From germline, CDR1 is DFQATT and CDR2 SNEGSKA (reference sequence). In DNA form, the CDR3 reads TGCAGTGCTAGAGGCACTAGCGGGAGCACCATCGCTCCAGATACGCAGTATTTT. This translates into CSARGTSGSTIAPDTQYF.

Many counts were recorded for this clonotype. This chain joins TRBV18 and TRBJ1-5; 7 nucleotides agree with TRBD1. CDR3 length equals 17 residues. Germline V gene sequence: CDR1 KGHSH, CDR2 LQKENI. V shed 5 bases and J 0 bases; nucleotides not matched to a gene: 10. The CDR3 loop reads CASSELDRWDSNQPQHF. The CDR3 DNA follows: TGTGCCAGCTCAGAGTTGGACAGGTGGGATAGCAATCAGCCCCAGCATTTT.

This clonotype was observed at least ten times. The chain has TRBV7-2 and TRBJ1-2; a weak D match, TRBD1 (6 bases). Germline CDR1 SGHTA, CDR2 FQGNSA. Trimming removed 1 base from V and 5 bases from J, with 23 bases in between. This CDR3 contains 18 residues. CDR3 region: CASSLESFTGSLSYGYTF. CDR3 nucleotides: TGTGCCAGCAGCTTAGAGTCCTTCACAGGGTCCCTAAGTTATGGCTACACCTTC.

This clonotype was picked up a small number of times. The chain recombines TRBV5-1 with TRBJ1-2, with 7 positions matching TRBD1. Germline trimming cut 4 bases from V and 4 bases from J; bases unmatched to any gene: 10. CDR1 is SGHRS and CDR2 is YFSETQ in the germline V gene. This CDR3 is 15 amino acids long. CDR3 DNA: TGCGCCAGCAGCGGGGTTGGACAGGCAACCTATGGCTACACCTTC. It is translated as CASSGVGQATYGYTF.

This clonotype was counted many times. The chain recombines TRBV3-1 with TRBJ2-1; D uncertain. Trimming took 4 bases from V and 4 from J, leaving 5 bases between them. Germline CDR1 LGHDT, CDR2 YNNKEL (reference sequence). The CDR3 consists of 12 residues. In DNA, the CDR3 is TGTGCCAGCAGCCCGACTTACAATGAGCAGTTCTTC. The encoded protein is CASSPTYNEQFF.

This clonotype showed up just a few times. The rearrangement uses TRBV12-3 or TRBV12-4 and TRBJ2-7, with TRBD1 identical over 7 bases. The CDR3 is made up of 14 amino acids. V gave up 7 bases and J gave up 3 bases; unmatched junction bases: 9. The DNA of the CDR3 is TGTGCCAGCACCCCGACAGGGTCCTACTACGAGCAGTACTTC. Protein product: CASTPTGSYYEQYF.

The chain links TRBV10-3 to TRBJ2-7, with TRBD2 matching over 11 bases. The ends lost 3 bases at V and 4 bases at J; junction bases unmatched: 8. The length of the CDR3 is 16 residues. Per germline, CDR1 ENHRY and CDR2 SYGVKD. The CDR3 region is CAISDSLGTSGYEQYV. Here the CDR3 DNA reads TGTGCCATCAGTGACTCGCTGGGGACTAGCGGTTACGAGCAGTACGTC.

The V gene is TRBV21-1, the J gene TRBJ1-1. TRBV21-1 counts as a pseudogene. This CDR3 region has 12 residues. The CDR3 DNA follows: TGTGCCAGGTTGGAAGACGACACTGAAGCTTTCTTT. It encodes CARLEDDTEAFF.

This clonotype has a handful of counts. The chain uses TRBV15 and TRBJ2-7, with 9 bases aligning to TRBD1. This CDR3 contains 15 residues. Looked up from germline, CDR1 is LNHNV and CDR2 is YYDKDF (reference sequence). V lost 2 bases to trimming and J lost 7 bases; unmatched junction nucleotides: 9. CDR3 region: CATSRPGQGSREQYF. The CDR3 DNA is TGTGCCACCAGCAGACCGGGACAGGGTTCTAGAGAGCAGTACTTC. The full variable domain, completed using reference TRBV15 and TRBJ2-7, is DAMVIQNPRYQVTQFGKPVTLSCSQTLNHNVMYWYQQKSSQAPKLLFHYYDKDFNNEADTPDNFQSRRPNTSFCFLDIRSPGLGDTAMYLCATSRPGQGSREQYFGPGTRLTVT.

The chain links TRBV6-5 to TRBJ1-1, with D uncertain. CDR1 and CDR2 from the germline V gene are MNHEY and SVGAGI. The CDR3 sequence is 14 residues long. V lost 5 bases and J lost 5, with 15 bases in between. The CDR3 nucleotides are TGTGCCAGCAGTGGCCGAGGCAGCCGGACTGAAGCTTTCTTT. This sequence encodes CASSGRGSRTEAFF.

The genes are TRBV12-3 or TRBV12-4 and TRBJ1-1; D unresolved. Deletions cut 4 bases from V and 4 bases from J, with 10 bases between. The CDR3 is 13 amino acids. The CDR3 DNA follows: TGTGCCAGCAGTTCTCCCCTGGGCACTGAAGCTTTCTTT. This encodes CASSSPLGTEAFF.

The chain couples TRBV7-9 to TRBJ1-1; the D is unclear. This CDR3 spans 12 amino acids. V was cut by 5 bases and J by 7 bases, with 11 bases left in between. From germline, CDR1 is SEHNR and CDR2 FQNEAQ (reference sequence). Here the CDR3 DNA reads TGTGCCAGCAGCCCCGACGGTTTTGAAGCTTTCTTT. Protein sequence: CASSPDGFEAFF.

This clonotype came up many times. CDR3 sequence: CSVPDPVEAFF. The CDR3 DNA follows: TGCAGCGTCCCCGACCCGGTCGAAGCTTTCTTT. The chain has TRBV29-1 and TRBJ1-1; no firm D call. This CDR3 is built from 11 residues. Between the trimmed V and J ends, which lost 6 bases and 8 bases, there was a span of 13 bases. CDR1 and CDR2 (germline): SQVTM, ANQGSEA.

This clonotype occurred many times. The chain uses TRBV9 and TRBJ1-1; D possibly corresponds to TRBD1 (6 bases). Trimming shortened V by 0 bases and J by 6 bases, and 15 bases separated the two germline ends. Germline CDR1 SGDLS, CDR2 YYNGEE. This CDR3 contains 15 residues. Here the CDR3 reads CASSVAVKQGAEAFF. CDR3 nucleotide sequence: TGTGCCAGCAGCGTAGCAGTTAAACAGGGCGCTGAAGCTTTCTTT.

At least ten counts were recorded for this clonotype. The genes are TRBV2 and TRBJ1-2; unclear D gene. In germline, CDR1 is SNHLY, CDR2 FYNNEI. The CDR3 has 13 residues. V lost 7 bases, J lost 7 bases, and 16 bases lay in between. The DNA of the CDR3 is TGTGCCAGCAAGGACTCCTCCAGGAGTGGCTACACCTTC. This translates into CASKDSSRSGYTF. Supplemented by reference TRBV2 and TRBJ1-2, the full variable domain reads EPEVTQTPSHQVTQMGQEVILRCVPISNHLYFYWYRQILGQKVEFLVSFYNNEISEKSEIFDDQFSVERPDGSNFTLKIRSTKLEDSAMYFCASKDSSRSGYTFGSGTRLTVV.

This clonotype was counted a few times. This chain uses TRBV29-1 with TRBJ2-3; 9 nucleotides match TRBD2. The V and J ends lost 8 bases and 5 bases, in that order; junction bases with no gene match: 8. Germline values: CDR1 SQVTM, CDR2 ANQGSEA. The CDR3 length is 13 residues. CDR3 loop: CSQWGGGGDTQYF. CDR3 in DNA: TGCAGCCAATGGGGCGGGGGGGGAGATACGCAGTATTTT.

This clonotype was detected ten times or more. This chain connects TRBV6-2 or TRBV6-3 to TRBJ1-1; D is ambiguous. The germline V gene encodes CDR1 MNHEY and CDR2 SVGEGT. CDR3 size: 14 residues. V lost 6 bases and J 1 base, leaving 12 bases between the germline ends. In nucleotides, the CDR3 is TGTGCCAGCAGCCCCTTTCTAGGGAACACTGAAGCTTTCTTT. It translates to CASSPFLGNTEAFF.

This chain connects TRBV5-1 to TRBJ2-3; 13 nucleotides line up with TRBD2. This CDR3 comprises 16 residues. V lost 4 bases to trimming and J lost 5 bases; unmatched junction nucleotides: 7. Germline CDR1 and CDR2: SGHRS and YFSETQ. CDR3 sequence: CASSPGLAGAVDTQYF. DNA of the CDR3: TGCGCCAGCAGCCCTGGACTAGCGGGAGCCGTAGATACGCAGTATTTT.

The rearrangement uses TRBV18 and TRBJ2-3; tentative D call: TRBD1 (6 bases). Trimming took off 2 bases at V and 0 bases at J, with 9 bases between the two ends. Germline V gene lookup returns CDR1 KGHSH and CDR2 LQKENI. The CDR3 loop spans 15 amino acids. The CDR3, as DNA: TGTGCCAGCTCACCAACAGGGTTCAGCACAGATACGCAGTATTTT. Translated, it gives CASSPTGFSTDTQYF.

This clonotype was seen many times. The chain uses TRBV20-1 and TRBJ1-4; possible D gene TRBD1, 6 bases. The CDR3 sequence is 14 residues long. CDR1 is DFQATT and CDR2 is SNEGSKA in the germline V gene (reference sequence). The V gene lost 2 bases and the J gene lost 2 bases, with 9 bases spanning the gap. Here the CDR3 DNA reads TGCAGTGCTAGATGGGGGGGCACTAATGAAAAACTGTTTTTT. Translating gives CSARWGGTNEKLFF.

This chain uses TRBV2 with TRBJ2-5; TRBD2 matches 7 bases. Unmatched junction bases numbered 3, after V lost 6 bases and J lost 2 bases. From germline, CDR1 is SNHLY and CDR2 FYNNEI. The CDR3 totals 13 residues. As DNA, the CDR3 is TGTGCCAGCAGCCGGGACTATCAAGAGACCCAGTACTTC. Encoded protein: CASSRDYQETQYF.

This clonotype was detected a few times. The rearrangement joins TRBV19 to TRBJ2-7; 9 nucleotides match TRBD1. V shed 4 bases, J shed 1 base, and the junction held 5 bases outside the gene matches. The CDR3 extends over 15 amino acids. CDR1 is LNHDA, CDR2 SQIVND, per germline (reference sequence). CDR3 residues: CASSNSGTGSYEQYF. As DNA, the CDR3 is TGTGCCAGTAGTAATTCCGGGACAGGGTCCTACGAGCAGTACTTC.

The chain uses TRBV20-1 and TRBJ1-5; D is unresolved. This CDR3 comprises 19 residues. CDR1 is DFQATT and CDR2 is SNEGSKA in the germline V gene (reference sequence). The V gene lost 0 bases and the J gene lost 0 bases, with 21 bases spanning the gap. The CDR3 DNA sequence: TGCAGTGCTAGAGATCCCGCCCGTAATCCCTATAATAGCAATCAGCCCCAGCATTTT. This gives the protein CSARDPARNPYNSNQPQHF.

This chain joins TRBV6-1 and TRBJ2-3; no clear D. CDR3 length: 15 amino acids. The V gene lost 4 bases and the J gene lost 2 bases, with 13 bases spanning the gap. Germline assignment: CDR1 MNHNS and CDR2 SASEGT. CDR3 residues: CASSASVYPTDTQYF. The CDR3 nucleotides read TGTGCCAGCAGTGCAAGCGTTTACCCCACAGATACGCAGTATTTT.

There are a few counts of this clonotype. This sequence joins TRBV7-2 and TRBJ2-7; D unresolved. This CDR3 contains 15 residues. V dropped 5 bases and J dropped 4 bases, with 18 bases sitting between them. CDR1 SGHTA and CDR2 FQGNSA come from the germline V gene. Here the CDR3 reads CASSALLSTLYEQYV. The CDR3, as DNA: TGTGCCAGCAGCGCCCTGCTTAGTACCCTTTACGAGCAGTACGTC.